The source of this TCR beta chain is a study of response to subunit inactivated influenza vaccine. Overall study results and limits: Authors suggested each seasonal influenza vaccination recruits few new T cells.

TCRdb passed the RT-PCR reads through MiXCR, listing each CDR3 protein once. The profile covers about 610,000 distinct CDR3 sequences, with less than 15% appearing a single time and around 10% taken by the ten largest. Germline-derived CDR1 and CDR2 are SGHVS and FNYEAQ. The V end lost 4 bases, the J end lost 14 bases, and 17 bases lay between the germline ends. The CDR3 is 13 residues long. As regards this clonotype: Its antigen is unidentified.

The starting material was PBMCs from blood, obtained roughly 12 days after vaccination. V is TRBV7-6 and J is TRBJ1-4; maybe TRBD1 (5 bases). This TCR came from a man aged 50 to 59 who received an inactivated influenza vaccine. CDR3 in DNA: TGTGCCAGCAGCTCCGGGACGTCCCTAAGGCTGTTTTTT. Protein: CASSSGTSLRLFF. The full variable domain, its missing parts supplied by reference TRBV7-6 and TRBJ1-4, is GAGVSQSPRYKVTKRGQDVALRCDPISGHVSLYWYRQALGQGPEFLTYFNYEAQQDKSGLPNDRFSAERPEGSISTLTIQRTEQRDSAMYRCASSSGTSLRLFFGSGTQLSVL.